This T cell receptor beta chain was recovered during a study of shared clonotypes between healthy human individuals. Germline V gene sequence: CDR1 SQVTM, CDR2 ANQGSEA. With 6 bases removed from V and 8 bases from J, the gap between germline ends came to 13 bases. This CDR3 has 11 residues. Of note for this clone: What it recognizes is unknown.

As originally analysed: Junction-only sequences without quality scores came from ImmunoSEQ, so filtering differed. Sequencing used immunoSEQ multiplex PCR; TCRdb keeps in-frame clones, though not all of them. From that table come the V and J calls and clone size; the DNA was used to work out D and trimming. The data hold 2 million or so clones, with 90% to 95% observed a single time. Points from the study as a whole: Around 5% was the fraction of naive CD4 clonotypes found shared across four donors.

A CD45RA+ naive subset and a CD45RA-negative memory subset were split from CD4+ cells. The chain couples TRBV29-1 to TRBJ1-2; D call uncertain. The receptor comes from a man aged 18 to 30 in good health. Sequenced material: naive CD4+ T cells sorted from blood. Subset noted: CD45RA+ positively selected. As DNA, the CDR3 is TGCAGCGTGGAGGGCATATACGGCTACACCTTC. Residues: CSVEGIYGYTF.